This T cell receptor beta chain was sequenced for a study of cytotoxic CD8 clonotypes in ibrutinib-treated CLL. TCRdb keeps only in-frame clones here, not all; method: immunoSEQ multiplex PCR. This sample has roughly 100,000 clones, with approximately 80% found just once. Notes on the study in general: Clonality, elevated at ibrutinib response, dropped back toward baseline at progression. Baseline clonality, above age-matched healthy donor levels, tracked circulating CD8+ T-cell counts. Few clonotypes were public, and these shrank or held steady under treatment.

Germline CDR1 reads MNHEY; CDR2 reads SVGAGI. The CDR3 totals 15 residues. V was pared by 6 bases and J by 1 base, with 7 bases of the junction left unmatched. With respect to this clone: Its specificity is not known.

This material consisted of PBMCs, taken after 12 months of ibrutinib treatment. The V call is TRBV6-5, the J call TRBJ1-1; 8 bases agree with TRBD1. This sequence originates from a human donor with chronic lymphocytic leukemia. CDR3 sequence: CASSLGQVGNTEAFF. Here the CDR3 DNA reads TGTGCCAGCAGCCTGGGACAGGTCGGGAACACTGAAGCTTTCTTT.